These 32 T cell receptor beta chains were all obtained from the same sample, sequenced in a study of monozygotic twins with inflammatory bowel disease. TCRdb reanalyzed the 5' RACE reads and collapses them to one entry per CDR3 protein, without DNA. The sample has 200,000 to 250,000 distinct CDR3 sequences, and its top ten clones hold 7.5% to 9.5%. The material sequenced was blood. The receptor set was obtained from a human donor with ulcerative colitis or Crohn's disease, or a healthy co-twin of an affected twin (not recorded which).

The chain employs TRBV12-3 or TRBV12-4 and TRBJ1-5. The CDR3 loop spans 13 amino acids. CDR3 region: CASSLALNQPQHF.

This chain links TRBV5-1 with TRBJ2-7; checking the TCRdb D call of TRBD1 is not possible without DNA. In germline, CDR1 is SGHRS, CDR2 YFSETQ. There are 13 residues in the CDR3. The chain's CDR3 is CASSKGRAYEQYF.

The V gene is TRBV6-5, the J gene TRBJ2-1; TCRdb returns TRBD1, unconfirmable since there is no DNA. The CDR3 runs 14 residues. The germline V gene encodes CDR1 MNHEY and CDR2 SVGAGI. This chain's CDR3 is CASSLQGAYNEQFF.

CDR3 residues: CASSLVAGIYGYTF. The chain uses TRBV5-1 and TRBJ1-2. The CDR3 runs to 14 residues. Germline V CDR1 and CDR2: SGHRS, YFSETQ.

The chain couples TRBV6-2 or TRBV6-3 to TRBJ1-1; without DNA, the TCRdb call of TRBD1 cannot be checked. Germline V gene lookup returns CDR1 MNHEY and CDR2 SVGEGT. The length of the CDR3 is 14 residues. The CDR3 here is CASSGRFGGTEAFF.

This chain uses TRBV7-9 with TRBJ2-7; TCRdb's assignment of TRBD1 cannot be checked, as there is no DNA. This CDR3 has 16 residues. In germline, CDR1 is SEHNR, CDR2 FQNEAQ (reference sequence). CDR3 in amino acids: CASSVGQVSISYEQYF.

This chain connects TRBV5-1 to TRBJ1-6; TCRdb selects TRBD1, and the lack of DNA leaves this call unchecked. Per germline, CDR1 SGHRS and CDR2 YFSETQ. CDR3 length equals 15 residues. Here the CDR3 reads CASSFQGQGNSPLHF.

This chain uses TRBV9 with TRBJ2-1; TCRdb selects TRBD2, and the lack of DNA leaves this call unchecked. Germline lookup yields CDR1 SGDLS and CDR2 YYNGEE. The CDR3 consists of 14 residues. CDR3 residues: CASSDTSGSNEQFF.

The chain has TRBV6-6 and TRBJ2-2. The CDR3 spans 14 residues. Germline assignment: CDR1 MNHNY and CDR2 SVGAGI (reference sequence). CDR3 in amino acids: CASSGLPNTGELFF.

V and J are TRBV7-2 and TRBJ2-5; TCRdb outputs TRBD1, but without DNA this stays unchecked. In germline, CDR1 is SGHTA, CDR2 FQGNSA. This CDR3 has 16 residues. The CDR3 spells CASSSSTLGGLETQYF. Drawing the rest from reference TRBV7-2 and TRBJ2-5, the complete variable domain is GAGVSQSPSNKVTEKGKDVELRCDPISGHTALYWYRQSLGQGLEFLIYFQGNSAPDKSGLPSDRFSAERTGGSVSTLTIQRTQQEDSAVYLCASSSSTLGGLETQYFGPGTRLLVL.

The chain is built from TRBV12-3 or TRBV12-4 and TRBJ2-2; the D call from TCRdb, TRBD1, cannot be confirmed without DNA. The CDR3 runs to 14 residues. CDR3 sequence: CASRPTGGSGELFF.

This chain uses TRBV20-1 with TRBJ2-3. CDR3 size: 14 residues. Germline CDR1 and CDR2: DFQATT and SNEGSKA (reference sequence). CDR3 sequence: CSARGRGSTDTQYF.

CDR3 residues: CASSLMLWAPRGDTGELFF. The genes are TRBV5-4 and TRBJ2-2; TCRdb returns TRBD1, unconfirmable since there is no DNA. The CDR3 consists of 19 residues. Per germline, CDR1 SGHNT and CDR2 YYREEE (reference sequence).

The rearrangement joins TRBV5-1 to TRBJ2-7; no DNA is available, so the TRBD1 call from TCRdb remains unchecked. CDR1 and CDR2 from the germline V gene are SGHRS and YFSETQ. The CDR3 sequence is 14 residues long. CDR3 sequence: CASSLTGYSYEQYF. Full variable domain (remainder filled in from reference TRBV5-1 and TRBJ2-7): KAGVTQTPRYLIKTRGQQVTLSCSPISGHRSVSWYQQTPGQGLQFLFEYFSETQRNKGNFPGRFSGRQFSNSRSEMNVSTLELGDSALYLCASSLTGYSYEQYFGPGTRLTVT.

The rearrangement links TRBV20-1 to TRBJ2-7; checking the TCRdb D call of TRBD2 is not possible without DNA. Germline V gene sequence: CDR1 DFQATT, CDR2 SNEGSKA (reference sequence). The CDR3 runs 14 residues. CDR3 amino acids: CSALRAGSSYEQYF.

This CDR3 reads CASSPAGTPSYEQYF. V gene TRBV5-4 combines with J gene TRBJ2-7; as DNA is missing, the TRBD1 call by TCRdb cannot be tested. This CDR3 contains 15 residues. Germline V gene sequence: CDR1 SGHNT, CDR2 YYREEE (reference sequence).

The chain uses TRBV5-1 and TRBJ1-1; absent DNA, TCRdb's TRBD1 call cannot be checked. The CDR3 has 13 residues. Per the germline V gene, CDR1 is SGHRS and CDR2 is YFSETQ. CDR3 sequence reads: CASSRTGDTEAFF.

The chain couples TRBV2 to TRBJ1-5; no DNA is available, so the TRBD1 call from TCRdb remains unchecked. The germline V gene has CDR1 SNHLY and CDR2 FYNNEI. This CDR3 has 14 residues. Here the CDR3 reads CASSEAAGRQPQHF. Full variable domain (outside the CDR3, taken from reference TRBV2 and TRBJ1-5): EPEVTQTPSHQVTQMGQEVILRCVPISNHLYFYWYRQILGQKVEFLVSFYNNEISEKSEIFDDQFSVERPDGSNFTLKIRSTKLEDSAMYFCASSEAAGRQPQHFGDGTRLSIL.

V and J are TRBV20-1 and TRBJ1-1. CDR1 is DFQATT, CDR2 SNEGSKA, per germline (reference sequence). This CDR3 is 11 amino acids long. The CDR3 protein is CSATLWTEAFF.

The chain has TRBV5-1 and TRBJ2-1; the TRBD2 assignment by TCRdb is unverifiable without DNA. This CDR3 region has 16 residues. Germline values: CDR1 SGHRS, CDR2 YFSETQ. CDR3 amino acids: CASSPAGLLSYNEQFF.

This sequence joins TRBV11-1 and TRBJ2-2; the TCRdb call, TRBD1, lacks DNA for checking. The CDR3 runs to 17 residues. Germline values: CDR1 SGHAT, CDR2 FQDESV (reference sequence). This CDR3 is CASSSTGSGTNTGELFF. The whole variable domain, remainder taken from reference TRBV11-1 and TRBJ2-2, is EAEVAQSPRYKITEKSQAVAFWCDPISGHATLYWYRQILGQGPELLVQFQDESVVDDSQLPKDRFSAERLKGVDSTLKIQPAELGDSAMYLCASSSTGSGTNTGELFFGEGSRLTVL.

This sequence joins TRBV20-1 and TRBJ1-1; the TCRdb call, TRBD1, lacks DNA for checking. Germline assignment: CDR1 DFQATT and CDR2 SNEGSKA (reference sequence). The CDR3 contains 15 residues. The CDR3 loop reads CSATDESRGNTEAFF.

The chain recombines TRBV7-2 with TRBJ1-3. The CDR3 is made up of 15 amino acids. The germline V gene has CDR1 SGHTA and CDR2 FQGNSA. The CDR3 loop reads CASSLDPGGGNTIYF.

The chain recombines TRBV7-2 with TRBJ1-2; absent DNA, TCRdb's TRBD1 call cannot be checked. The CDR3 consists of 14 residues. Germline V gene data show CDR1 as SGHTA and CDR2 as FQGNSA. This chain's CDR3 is CASSLNRGNYGYTF. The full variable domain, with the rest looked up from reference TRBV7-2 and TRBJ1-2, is GAGVSQSPSNKVTEKGKDVELRCDPISGHTALYWYRQSLGQGLEFLIYFQGNSAPDKSGLPSDRFSAERTGGSVSTLTIQRTQQEDSAVYLCASSLNRGNYGYTFGSGTRLTVV.

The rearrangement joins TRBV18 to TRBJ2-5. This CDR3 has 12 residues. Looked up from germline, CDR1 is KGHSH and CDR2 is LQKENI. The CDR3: CASSPPGLTRNF. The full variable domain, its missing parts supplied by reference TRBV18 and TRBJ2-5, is NAGVMQNPRHLVRRRGQEARLRCSPMKGHSHVYWYRQLPEEGLKFMVYLQKENIIDESGMPKERFSAEFPKEGPSILRIQQVVRGDSAAYFCASSPPGLTRNFGPGTRLLVL.

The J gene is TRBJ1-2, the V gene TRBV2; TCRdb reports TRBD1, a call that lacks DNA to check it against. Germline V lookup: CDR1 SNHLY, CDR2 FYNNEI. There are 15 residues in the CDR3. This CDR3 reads CASSANPGVLYGYTF.

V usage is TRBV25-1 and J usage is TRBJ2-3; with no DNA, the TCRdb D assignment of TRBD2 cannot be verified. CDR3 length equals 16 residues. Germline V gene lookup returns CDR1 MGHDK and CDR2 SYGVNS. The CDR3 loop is CASSEWSSGGADTQYF.

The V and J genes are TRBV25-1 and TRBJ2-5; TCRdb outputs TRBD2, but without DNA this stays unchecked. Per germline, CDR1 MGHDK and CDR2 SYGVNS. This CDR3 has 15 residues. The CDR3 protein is CASSAGLAGVETQYF. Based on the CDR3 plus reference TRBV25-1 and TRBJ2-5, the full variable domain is EADIYQTPRYLVIGTGKKITLECSQTMGHDKMYWYQQDPGMELHLIHYSYGVNSTEKGDLSSESTVSRIRTEHFPLTLESARPSHTSQYLCASSAGLAGVETQYFGPGTRLLVL.

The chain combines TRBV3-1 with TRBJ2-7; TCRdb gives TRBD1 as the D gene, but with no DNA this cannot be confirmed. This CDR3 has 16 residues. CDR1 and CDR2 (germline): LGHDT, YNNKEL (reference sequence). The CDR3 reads CASSPGRGTGASEQYF.

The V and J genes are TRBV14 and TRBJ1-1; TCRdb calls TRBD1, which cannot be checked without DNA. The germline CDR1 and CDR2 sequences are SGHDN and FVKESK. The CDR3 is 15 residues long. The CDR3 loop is CASSQEGNSGARAFF.

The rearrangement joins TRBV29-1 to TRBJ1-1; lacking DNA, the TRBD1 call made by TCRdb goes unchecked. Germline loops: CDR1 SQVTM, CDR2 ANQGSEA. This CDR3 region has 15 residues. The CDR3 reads CSVEVNRGSSVAAFF.

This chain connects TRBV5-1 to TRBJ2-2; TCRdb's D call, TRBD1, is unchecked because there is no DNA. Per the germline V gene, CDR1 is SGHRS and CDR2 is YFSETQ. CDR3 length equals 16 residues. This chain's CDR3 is CASSAGQGVTSGELFF.